The 8 T cell receptor beta chains presented below share a single source sample, sequenced in a study of T-cell reconstitution after alpha-beta-depleted transplantation in children. A TCRbeta library incorporating unique molecular identifiers was prepared. TCRdb re-analysed the PCR reads in MiXCR, keeping a single row per CDR3 protein. The sample has about 980,000 distinct CDR3 sequences, about 29% seen once. The sample here was PBMCs, mostly from graft donor cells, taken 360 days after TCRalphabeta/CD19-depleted stem cell transplant. Receptors were obtained from a boy younger than two who had a stem cell transplant for SCID, so the T cells may come from the graft donor.

This clonotype was counted between two and nine times. The chain has TRBV9 and TRBJ2-3, with 8 bases lining up with TRBD2. J was trimmed by 0 bases and V by 1 base; bases with no gene match: 10. The CDR3 has 18 amino acids. Germline loops: CDR1 SGDLS, CDR2 YYNGEE. The CDR3 sequence: CASSVLSGGSLSTDTQYF. The CDR3 DNA follows: TGTGCCAGCAGCGTACTGAGCGGGGGTTCCCTAAGCACAGATACGCAGTATTTT.

This clonotype turned up a few times. The CDR3 coding sequence is TGTGCCAGCACCTCGGCCCCTAACTATGGCTACACCTTC. This translates into CASTSAPNYGYTF. The rearrangement links TRBV28 to TRBJ1-2, with D hard to call. Germline V gene sequence: CDR1 MDHEN, CDR2 SYDVKM. V lost 7 bases and J lost 0, with 9 bases in between. This CDR3 is built from 13 residues.

V is TRBV29-1 and J is TRBJ1-2; 7 bases match TRBD1. V lost 3 bases and J lost 4; bases outside the gene matches: 14. The CDR3 length is 16 residues. Germline CDR1 SQVTM, CDR2 ANQGSEA. CDR3 in DNA: TGCAGCGTTGATTTGGCGAGACAGGGAAGCGGCTATGGCTACACCTTC. This encodes CSVDLARQGSGYGYTF.

This clonotype showed up just once. The chain recombines TRBV20-1 with TRBJ2-3; D is possibly TRBD1 (6 bases). Germline V lookup: CDR1 DFQATT, CDR2 SNEGSKA (reference sequence). The CDR3 is 18 amino acids. The ends were cut back, 3 bases at V and 4 bases at J, with 26 bases in the middle. CDR3 sequence: CSASPSASTGLVADTQYF. CDR3 nucleotide sequence: TGCAGTGCTAGCCCGAGCGCCTCGACAGGTCTGGTGGCAGATACGCAGTATTTT.

The chain recombines TRBV12-3 or TRBV12-4 with TRBJ1-1; unclear D gene. The CDR3 consists of 13 residues. The V end lost 2 bases, the J end lost 5 bases, and 9 bases lay between the germline ends. CDR3 DNA sequence: TGTGCCAGCAGTTTATCCAGGCTTACTGAAGCTTTCTTT. Protein product: CASSLSRLTEAFF.

The rearrangement joins TRBV6-1 to TRBJ2-1, with D hard to call. The CDR3 sequence is 16 residues long. Germline CDR1 reads MNHNS; CDR2 reads SASEGT. Trimming took off 2 bases at V and 3 bases at J, with 14 bases between the two ends. CDR3 loop: CASSEYEVPLYNEQFF. The CDR3 DNA follows: TGTGCCAGCAGTGAATATGAGGTGCCCCTCTACAATGAGCAGTTCTTC.

This clonotype was recorded a few times. The genes are TRBV7-8 and TRBJ2-1; 8 nucleotides agree with TRBD1. The germline V gene encodes CDR1 SGHVS and CDR2 FQNEAQ. The V and J ends lost 1 base and 6 bases, in that order; junction bases with no gene match: 2. The CDR3 totals 14 residues. This CDR3 reads CASSLETGGNEQFF. In nucleotides, the CDR3 is TGTGCCAGCAGCTTAGAAACAGGGGGCAATGAGCAGTTCTTC.

The rearrangement uses TRBV12-3 or TRBV12-4 and TRBJ2-2; TRBD2 agrees at 8 bases. After removal of 4 bases from V and 5 bases from J, the junction contained 12 bases not matched to a gene. This CDR3 region has 17 residues. The CDR3: CASSYIGGAGVTGELFF. DNA for the CDR3: TGTGCCAGCAGTTACATCGGGGGAGCGGGGGTTACCGGGGAGCTGTTTTTT.